The T cell receptor (beta chain) described here comes from a study of blood T cell repertoires in COVID-19 (dated by TCRdb to 2019 to 2021). Notes on the research overall: Samples covering the acute and convalescent phases of COVID-19 were provided by collaborators in the United States, Italy and Spain. The prospective study material was composed of cDNA or gDNA derived from T cells, B-cell-depleted T cells, or PBMCs. The dataset comprised deeply sampled blood TCRbeta repertoires from subjects exposed to, actively infected with, or recovered from COVID-19. A freely available public database, intended as a resource for researchers studying the immune response to SARS-CoV-2, is where the repertoires were released. The samples were drawn from the first 160 participants of the ongoing ImmuneRACE study and from 1,254 subjects provided by 6 global collaborators. Nearly every sample came with metadata listing a de-identified subject ID, COVID-19 status, age in years and sex. Where available, HLA class I and class II types were taken from metadata supplied by the sample provider and were not determined by assay-based typing. General study outcomes and caveats: The quantity of clinical and demographic metadata differed by source and by participant and was supplied without curation.

Each collaborating institution followed its own protocols to collect whole blood in K2EDTA tubes. Collaborator samples were shipped for TCRbeta analysis as frozen whole blood, isolated PBMCs, or DNA extracted from either sample type. V is pared back by 3 bases and J by 1 base, with 3 bases lying between the germline termini. From the cysteine through the phenylalanine, the CDR3 covers 12 amino acids. The retained sequence is limited to the CDR3, 36 bases, with the frame set at the first base. Based on the germline V gene, the CDR1 and CDR2 sequences are KGHSH and LQKENI. The immunoSEQ Assay, a bias-controlled multiplex PCR, was used to amplify TCRbeta CDR3 regions from genomic DNA. As for the authors' bioinformatics: Within the assay, amplification of reference gene primers was used to estimate how many nucleated cells each sample contained. Sequence reads were collapsed and filtered to measure the absolute abundance of every unique TCRbeta CDR3 rearrangement. Productive Simpson clonality was computed per sample as the square root of Simpson's diversity index over productive rearrangements. TCRdb's version of the immuneACCESS table is confined to in-frame rearrangements and falls short of the full clone set. An unresolved V gene accounts for under half of the shortfall where checked; the remainder is of unknown origin. That table furnishes V, J and clone size, whereas the DNA furnished D and trimming. The sample table shows about 150,000 clones, and approximately 86% are seen once. The top ten constitute 3.5% to 5% of the sample.

On this clone: Its antigen is still unknown. The sample holds no much larger clone one base away, and base qualities are not on file.

The source material was peripheral blood. Recombination connected TRBV18 to TRBJ2-5; no D gene can be assigned with confidence. This TCR was recovered from a woman in her fifties or sixties with active or convalescent COVID-19. The nucleotides are TGTGCCAGCTCACCCCGCCAAGAGACCCAGTACTTC. The translation is CASSPRQETQYF.